This T cell receptor beta chain stems from a study of shared T cell receptors in the human thymus. There are a few counts of this clone. Here immunoSEQ multiplex PCR was the method, and the copy in TCRdb shows in-frame clones only, minus some. This table has hundreds of thousands of clones, 85% to 90% appearing once. Germline V gives CDR1 SQVTM, CDR2 ANQGSEA. This CDR3 comprises 17 residues. V was clipped by 4 bases and J by 2 bases; unmatched bases: 11. This sample was shared with a second study, whose subject was human thymus T cells. That study adds: The people who donated were healthy Finnish babies having corrective surgery for congenital heart defects.

The TCR comes from a boy under two years old with a congenital heart defect. Input material: thymocytes. This chain connects TRBV29-1 to TRBJ1-2; 12 nucleotides agree with TRBD1. This chain's CDR3 is CSVGGRDRGRLNYGYTF. The DNA for the CDR3 is TGCAGCGTTGGCGGCCGGGACAGGGGGCGGTTAAACTATGGCTACACCTTC.